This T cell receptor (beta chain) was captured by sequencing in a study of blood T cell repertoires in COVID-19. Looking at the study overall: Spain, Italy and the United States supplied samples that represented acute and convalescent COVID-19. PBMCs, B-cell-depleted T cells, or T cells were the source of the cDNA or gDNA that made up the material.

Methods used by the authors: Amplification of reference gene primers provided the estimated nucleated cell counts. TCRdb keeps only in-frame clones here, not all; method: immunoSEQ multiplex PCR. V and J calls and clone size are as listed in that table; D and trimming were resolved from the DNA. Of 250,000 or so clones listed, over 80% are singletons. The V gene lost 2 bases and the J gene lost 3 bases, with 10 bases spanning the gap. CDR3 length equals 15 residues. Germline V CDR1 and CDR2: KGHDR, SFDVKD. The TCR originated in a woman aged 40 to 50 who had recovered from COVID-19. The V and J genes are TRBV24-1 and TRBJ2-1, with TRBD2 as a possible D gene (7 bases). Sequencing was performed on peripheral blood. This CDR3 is CATSDSGGFYNEQFF. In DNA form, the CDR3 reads TGTGCCACCAGTGATTCGGGGGGCTTCTACAATGAGCAGTTCTTC.